This is a list of T cell receptor beta chains from one sample in a study of beta chain features in type 1 diabetes. Assay: immunoSEQ multiplex PCR; the TCRdb copy retains only in-frame clones and omits some. The sample includes roughly 140,000 clones, 6.9% of them seen just once. Specimen: central memory CD4+ T cells from blood. The origin of the receptors is a woman under 40 in good health. CDR3s leave out the opening cysteine and the closing phenylalanine or tryptophan.

TRBJ1-1,TRBV27,ASSLGGLGTEAF
TRBJ2-1,TRBV11-2,ASSSGGSSGIEVQF
TRBJ2-3,TRBV2,ASRTSGKDTQY
TRBJ2-6,TRBV2,ASRAGQGAGANVLT
TRBJ2-5,TRBV19,ASSISLSRTAQETQY
TRBJ2-6,TRBV2,ASSEEGLASGANVLT
TRBJ2-4,TRBV4-2,ASSQEERGLAKNIQY
TRBJ2-7,TRBV28,ASRGASTYEQY
TRBJ2-2,TRBV30,AWRQNTGELF
TRBJ2-6,TRBV7-9,ASSPSQGAQAGANVLT
TRBJ1-1,TRBV6-6,ASSGDRGRSAEAF
TRBJ2-3,TRBV7-3,ASSLKAWGLDSTDTQY
TRBJ1-1,TRBV25-1,ASNPWGGASTEAF
TRBJ1-2,TRBV15,ATSIGREAFYGYT
TRBJ2-1,TRBV6-1,ASSRALDNEQF
TRBJ2-5,TRBV6-5,ASSGLAGVRETQY
TRBJ2-1,TRBV4-3,ASSRESGRNNEQF
TRBJ2-1,TRBV7-3,ASSRLAGVSNEQF
TRBJ2-3,TRBV7-3,ASSFYTSGSDTQY
TRBJ1-5,TRBV6-1,ASNYRANQPQH
TRBJ2-3,TRBV28,ASSISTGPPTDTQY
TRBJ2-3,TRBV2,ASGGRSSGRGDTQY
TRBJ1-2,TRBV7-6,ASSLAVGGTGGFPYGYT
TRBJ1-5,TRBV19,ASSIVQSVGNQPQH
TRBJ1-1,TRBV5-1,ASSLTDTEAF
TRBJ1-1,TRBV5-6,ASSPTENTEAF
TRBJ2-5,TRBV5-4,ASSLGGLARETQY
TRBJ2-1,TRBV25-1,ASSPRTSGNNEQF
TRBJ2-6,TRBV14,ASSQEDRVFGANVLT